This T cell receptor beta chain was captured by sequencing in a study of shared clonotypes between healthy human individuals. After removal of 2 bases from V and 2 bases from J, the junction contained 1 base not matched to a gene. This CDR3 comprises 14 residues. Looked up from germline, CDR1 is SGHRS and CDR2 is YFSETQ. Data came from immunoSEQ multiplex PCR; TCRdb stores just in-frame clones and leaves some out. This table holds millions of clones, approximately 94% found once. Caucasian adults residing in Nashville, Tennessee made up all the donors. Worth noting for this clone: Other nucleotide sequences in the sample specify the same CDR3.

The source material was naive CD4+ T cells sorted from blood. The subset denotes: CD45RA+ positively selected. This TCR came from a man aged 18 to 30 in good health. The chain couples TRBV5-1 to TRBJ2-3; 8 bases align to TRBD2. The CDR3 sequence: CASSFSGTTDTQYF. Here the CDR3 DNA reads TGCGCCAGCAGCTTTAGCGGGACCACAGATACGCAGTATTTT.